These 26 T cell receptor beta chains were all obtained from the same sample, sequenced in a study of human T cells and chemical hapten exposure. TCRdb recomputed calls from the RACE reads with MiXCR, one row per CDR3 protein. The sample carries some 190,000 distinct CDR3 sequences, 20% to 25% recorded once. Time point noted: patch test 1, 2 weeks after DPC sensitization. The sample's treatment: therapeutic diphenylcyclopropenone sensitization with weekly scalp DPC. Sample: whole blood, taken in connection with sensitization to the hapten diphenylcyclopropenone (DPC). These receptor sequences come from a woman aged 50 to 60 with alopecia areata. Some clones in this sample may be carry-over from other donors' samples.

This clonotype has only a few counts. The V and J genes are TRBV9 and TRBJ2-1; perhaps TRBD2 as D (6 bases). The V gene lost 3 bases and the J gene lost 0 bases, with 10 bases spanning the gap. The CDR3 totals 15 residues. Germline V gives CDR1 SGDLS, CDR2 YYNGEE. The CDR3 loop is CASSGVADSYNEQFF. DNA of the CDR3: TGTGCCAGCAGCGGGGTAGCGGACTCCTACAATGAGCAGTTCTTC.

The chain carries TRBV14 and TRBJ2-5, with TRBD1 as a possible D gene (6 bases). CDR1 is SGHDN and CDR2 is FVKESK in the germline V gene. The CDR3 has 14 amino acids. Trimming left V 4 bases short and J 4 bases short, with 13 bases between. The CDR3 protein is CASSRRQDAETQYF. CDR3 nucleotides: TGTGCCAGCAGCCGACGACAGGACGCAGAGACCCAGTACTTC.

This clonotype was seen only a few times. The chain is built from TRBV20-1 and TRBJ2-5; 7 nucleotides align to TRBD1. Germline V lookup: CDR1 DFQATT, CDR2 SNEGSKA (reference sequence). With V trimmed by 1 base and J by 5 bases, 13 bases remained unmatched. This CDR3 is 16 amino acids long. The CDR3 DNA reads TGCAGTGCTAGAGGGTTCGGACAGGCCGGGCAGGAGACCCAGTACTTC. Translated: CSARGFGQAGQETQYF.

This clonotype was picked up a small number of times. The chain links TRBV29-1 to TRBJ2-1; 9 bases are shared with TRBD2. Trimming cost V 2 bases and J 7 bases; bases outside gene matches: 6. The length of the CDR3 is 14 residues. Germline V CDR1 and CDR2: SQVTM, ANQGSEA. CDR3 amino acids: CSVERLAVGNEQFF. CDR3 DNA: TGCAGCGTTGAACGACTAGCGGTGGGAAATGAGCAGTTCTTC.

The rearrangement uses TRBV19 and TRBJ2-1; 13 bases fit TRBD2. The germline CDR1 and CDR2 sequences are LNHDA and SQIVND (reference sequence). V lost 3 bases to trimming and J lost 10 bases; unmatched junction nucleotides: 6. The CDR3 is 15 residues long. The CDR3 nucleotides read TGTGCCAGTAGTATCCCGGGACTAGCGGGACCCGAGCAGTTCTTC. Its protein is CASSIPGLAGPEQFF.

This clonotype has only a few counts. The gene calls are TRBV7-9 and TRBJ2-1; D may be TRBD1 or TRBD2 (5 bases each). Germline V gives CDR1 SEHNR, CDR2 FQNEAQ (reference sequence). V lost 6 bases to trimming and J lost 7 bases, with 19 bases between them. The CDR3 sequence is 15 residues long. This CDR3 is CASRRGVEARNEQFF. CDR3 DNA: TGTGCCAGCAGAAGGGGAGTGGAGGCTAGAAATGAGCAGTTCTTC.

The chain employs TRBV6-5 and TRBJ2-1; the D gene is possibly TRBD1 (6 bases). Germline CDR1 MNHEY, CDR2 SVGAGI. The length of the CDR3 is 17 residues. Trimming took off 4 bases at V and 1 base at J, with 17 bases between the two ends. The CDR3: CASSLTGGPVSYNEQFF. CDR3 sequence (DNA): TGTGCCAGCAGTTTGACAGGTGGGCCTGTTTCCTACAATGAGCAGTTCTTC.

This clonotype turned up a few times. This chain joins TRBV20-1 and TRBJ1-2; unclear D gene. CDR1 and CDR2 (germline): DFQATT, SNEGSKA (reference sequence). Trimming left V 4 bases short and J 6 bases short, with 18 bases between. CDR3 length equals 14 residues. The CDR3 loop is CSATPPVSVHGYTF. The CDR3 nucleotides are TGCAGTGCTACCCCCCCGGTCAGCGTACATGGCTACACCTTC.

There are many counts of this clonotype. CDR3 nucleotides: TGTGCCAGCAAGTCCCCCAGGGGAGCTAATTCACCCCTCCACTTT. It yields the protein CASKSPRGANSPLHF. V and J are TRBV11-2 and TRBJ1-6; D possibly corresponds to TRBD1 (6 bases). From germline, CDR1 is SGHAT and CDR2 FQNNGV. V dropped 7 bases and J dropped 6 bases, with 16 bases sitting between them. CDR3 length: 15 amino acids. The full variable domain, its missing parts supplied by reference TRBV11-2 and TRBJ1-6, is EAGVAQSPRYKIIEKRQSVAFWCNPISGHATLYWYQQILGQGPKLLIQFQNNGVVDDSQLPKDRFSAERLKGVDSTLKIQPAKLEDSAVYLCASKSPRGANSPLHFGNGTRLTVT.

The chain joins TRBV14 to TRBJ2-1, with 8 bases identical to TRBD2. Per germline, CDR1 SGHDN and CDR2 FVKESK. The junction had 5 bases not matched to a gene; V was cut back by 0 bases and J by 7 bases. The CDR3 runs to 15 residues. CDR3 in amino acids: CASSQDAGTRNEQFF. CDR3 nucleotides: TGTGCCAGCAGCCAAGATGCCGGGACTAGGAATGAGCAGTTCTTC.

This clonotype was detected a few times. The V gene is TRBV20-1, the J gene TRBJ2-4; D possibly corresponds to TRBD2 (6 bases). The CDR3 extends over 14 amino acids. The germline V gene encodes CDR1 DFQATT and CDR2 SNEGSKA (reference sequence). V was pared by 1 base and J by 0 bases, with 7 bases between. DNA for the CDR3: TGCAGTGCTAGAGTGGAGGGAGCCAAAAACATTCAGTACTTC. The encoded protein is CSARVEGAKNIQYF.

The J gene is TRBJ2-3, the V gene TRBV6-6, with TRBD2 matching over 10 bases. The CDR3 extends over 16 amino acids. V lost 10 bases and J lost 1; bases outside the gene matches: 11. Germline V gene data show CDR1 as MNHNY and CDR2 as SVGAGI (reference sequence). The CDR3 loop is CATRPLAGEGTDTQYF. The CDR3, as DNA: TGTGCCACACGGCCCCTAGCGGGAGAAGGCACAGATACGCAGTATTTT.

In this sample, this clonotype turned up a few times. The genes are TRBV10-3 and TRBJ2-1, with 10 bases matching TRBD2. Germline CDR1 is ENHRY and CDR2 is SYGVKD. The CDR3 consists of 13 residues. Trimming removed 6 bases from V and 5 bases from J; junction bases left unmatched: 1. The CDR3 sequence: CAIRSGRDNEQFF. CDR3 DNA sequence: TGTGCCATCAGAAGCGGGAGGGACAATGAGCAGTTCTTC.

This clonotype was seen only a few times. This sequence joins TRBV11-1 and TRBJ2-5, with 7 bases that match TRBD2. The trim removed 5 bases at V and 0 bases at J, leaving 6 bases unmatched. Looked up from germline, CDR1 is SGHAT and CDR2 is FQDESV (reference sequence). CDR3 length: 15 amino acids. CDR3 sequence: CASSHPGLHQETQYF. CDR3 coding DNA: TGTGCCAGCAGCCACCCGGGACTACACCAAGAGACCCAGTACTTC.

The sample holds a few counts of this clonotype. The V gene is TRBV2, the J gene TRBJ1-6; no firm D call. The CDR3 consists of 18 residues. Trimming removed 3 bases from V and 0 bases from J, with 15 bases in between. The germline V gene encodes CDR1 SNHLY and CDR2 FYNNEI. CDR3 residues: CASSERPGGSSYNSPLHF. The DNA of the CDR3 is TGTGCCAGCAGTGAGCGACCGGGCGGGAGCTCCTATAATTCACCCCTCCACTTT. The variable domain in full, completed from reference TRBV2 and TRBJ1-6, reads EPEVTQTPSHQVTQMGQEVILRCVPISNHLYFYWYRQILGQKVEFLVSFYNNEISEKSEIFDDQFSVERPDGSNFTLKIRSTKLEDSAMYFCASSERPGGSSYNSPLHFGNGTRLTVT.

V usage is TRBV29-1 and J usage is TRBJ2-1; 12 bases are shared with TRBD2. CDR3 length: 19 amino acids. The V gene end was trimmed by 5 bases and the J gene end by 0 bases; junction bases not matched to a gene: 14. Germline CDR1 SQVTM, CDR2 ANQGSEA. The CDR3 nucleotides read TGCAGCGTTCGTGGGTCATCTAGCGGGAGGGCCGGCTCCTACAATGAGCAGTTCTTC. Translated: CSVRGSSSGRAGSYNEQFF.

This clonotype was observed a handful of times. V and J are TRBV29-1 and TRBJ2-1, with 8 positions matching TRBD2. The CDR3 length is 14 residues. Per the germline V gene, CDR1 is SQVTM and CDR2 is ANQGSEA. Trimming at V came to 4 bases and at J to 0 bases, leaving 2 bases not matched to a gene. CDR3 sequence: CSVAAGGSYNEQFF. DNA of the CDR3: TGCAGCGTTGCGGCGGGAGGCTCCTACAATGAGCAGTTCTTC.

The CDR3 DNA is TGCGCCAGCAGCTTGGGGGGGGTTATAAACACTGAAGCTTTCTTT. This sequence encodes CASSLGGVINTEAFF. The V gene is TRBV5-1, the J gene TRBJ1-1; tentatively, D is TRBD1 (5 bases). Looked up from germline, CDR1 is SGHRS and CDR2 is YFSETQ. Trimming pared 0 bases from V and 2 bases from J, leaving 11 bases between. CDR3 length equals 15 residues.

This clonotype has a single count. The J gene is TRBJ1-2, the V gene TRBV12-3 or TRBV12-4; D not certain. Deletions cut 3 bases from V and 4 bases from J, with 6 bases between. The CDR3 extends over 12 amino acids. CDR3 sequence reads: CASSLVGYGYTF. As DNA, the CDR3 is TGTGCCAGCAGTTTGGTGGGCTATGGCTACACCTTC.

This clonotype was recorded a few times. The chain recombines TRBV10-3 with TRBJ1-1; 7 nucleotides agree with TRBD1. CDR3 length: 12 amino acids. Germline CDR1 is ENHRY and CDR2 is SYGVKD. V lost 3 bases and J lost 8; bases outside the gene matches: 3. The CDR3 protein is CAISELTGEAFF. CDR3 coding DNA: TGTGCCATCAGTGAATTGACAGGGGAAGCTTTCTTT.

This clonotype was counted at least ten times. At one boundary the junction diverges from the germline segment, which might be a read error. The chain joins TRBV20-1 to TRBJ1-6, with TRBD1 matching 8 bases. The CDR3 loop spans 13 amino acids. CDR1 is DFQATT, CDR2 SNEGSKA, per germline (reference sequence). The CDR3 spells CSARDRGGSPLHF. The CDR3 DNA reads TGCAGTGCTCGAGACAGGGGAGGCTCACCCCTCCACTTT.

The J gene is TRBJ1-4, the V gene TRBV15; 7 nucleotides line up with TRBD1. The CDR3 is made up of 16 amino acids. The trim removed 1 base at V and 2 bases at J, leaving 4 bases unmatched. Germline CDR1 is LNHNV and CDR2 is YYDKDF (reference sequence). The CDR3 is CATSRGSRGTNEKLFF. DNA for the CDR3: TGTGCCACCAGCAGAGGGTCCAGGGGGACTAATGAAAAACTGTTTTTT.

CDR3 nucleotide sequence: TGTGCCAGCAGCCAAATTGAGGTAGAGACCCAGTACTTC. Translated: CASSQIEVETQYF. The chain couples TRBV12-3 or TRBV12-4 to TRBJ2-5, with D unresolved. This CDR3 spans 13 amino acids. With 6 bases removed from V and 4 bases from J, the gap between germline ends came to 12 bases.

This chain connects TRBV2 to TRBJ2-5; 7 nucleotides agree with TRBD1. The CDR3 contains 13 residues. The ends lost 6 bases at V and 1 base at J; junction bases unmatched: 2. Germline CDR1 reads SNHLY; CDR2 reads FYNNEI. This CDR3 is CASRGQIQETQYF. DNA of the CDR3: TGTGCCAGCAGGGGACAGATCCAAGAGACCCAGTACTTC. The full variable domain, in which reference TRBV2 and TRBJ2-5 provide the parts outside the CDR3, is EPEVTQTPSHQVTQMGQEVILRCVPISNHLYFYWYRQILGQKVEFLVSFYNNEISEKSEIFDDQFSVERPDGSNFTLKIRSTKLEDSAMYFCASRGQIQETQYFGPGTRLLVL.

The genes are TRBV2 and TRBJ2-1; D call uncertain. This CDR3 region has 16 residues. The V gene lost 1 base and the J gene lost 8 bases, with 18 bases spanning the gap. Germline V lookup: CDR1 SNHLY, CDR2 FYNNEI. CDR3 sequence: CASSEGLRSSKDEQFF. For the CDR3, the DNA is TGTGCCAGCAGTGAAGGGCTGCGGTCGTCTAAGGATGAGCAGTTCTTC.

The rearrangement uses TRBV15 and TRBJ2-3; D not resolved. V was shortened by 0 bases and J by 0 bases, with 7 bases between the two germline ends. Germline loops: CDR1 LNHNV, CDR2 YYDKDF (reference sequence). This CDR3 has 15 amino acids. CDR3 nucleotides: TGTGCCACCAGCAGAGATCCCGGGAGCACAGATACGCAGTATTTT. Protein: CATSRDPGSTDTQYF.